The source of this T cell receptor (beta chain) is a study of shared clonotypes between healthy human individuals. Overall study findings and caveats: Few donors restricted represented genetic and exposure-history diversity.

As to this clone: Its antigen remains unidentified.

Method: immunoSEQ multiplex PCR; TCRdb's copy keeps in-frame clones and lacks some. In the table there are under 2.5 million clones, around 92% of which are singletons. Per the germline V gene, CDR1 is LNHDA and CDR2 is SQIVND (reference sequence). The V gene lost 10 bases and the J gene lost 3 bases, with 16 bases spanning the gap. The CDR3 has 14 amino acids. This receptor was taken from a man between 18 and 35 years old in good health. Some clones in this sample may be carry-over from other donors' samples. The sample consisted of naive CD4+ T cells from PBMCs. Regarding subset: CD45RA+ positively selected. The chain combines TRBV19 with TRBJ1-5, with TRBD1 as a possible D gene (5 bases). The CDR3 DNA reads TGTGCCACCAAGACAGCAATGAACAATCAGCCCCAGCATTTT. Protein sequence: CATKTAMNNQPQHF.